The clone carrying this T cell receptor (beta chain) was detected many times. Antigen: not known. This entry comes from a study of human T cells and chemical hapten exposure. Study information: Once 0.01% DPC had been applied to the upper back by patch test, readings were taken at 6 days.

MiXCR, run by TCRdb on the RACE reads, gives a single entry per CDR3 protein. Found here are over 70,000 distinct CDR3 sequences, around 9.9% of them singletons; the top ten hold roughly 1%. V dropped 8 bases and J dropped 0 bases, with 14 bases sitting between them. The CDR3 consists of 15 residues. Time point: patch test 3, about 24 weeks after DPC sensitization. Indicated treatment: therapeutic diphenylcyclopropenone sensitization with weekly scalp DPC. Study-wide results and limits: Compared to controls, expanded TCRs made significantly more large clusters of similar CDR3s.

The TCR sequence derives from a woman younger than 45 with alopecia areata. Some clones in this sample may be carry-over from other donors' samples. The source was whole blood, collected in connection with sensitization to the hapten diphenylcyclopropenone (DPC). The V gene is TRBV12-3 or TRBV12-4, the J gene TRBJ1-5, with D possibly matching TRBD1 (6 bases). The CDR3 loop is CASRRGRGSNQPQHF. In DNA form, the CDR3 reads TGTGCCAGCCGCAGGGGTCGAGGTAGCAATCAGCCCCAGCATTTT.